The 13 T cell receptor beta chains in this list originate from one sample, sequenced in a study of identical twins. Each CDR3 protein is one row after TCRdb ran MiXCR on the 5' RACE reads. The table has 500,000 to 600,000 distinct CDR3 sequences, less than 25% seen once; the top ten hold around 1%. The data were also submitted as part of a second study, on T cells expressing NK-cell markers.

Sequenced: CD4+ T cells sorted from blood. These TCRs come from a woman aged 18-29 years in good health.

The V and J genes are TRBV18 and TRBJ1-5, with D maybe TRBD1 (6 bases). The CDR3 has 15 residues. V dropped 0 bases and J dropped 5 bases, with 11 bases sitting between them. CDR1 KGHSH and CDR2 LQKENI come from the germline V gene. CDR3 amino acids: CASSPPGGADQPQHF. Here the CDR3 DNA reads TGTGCCAGCTCACCACCTGGGGGGGCGGATCAGCCCCAGCATTTT.

This clonotype appeared many times. The chain joins TRBV5-1 to TRBJ1-6; D ambiguous. The CDR3 consists of 15 residues. Trimming left V 0 bases short and J 7 bases short, with 11 bases between. Germline V gene lookup returns CDR1 SGHRS and CDR2 YFSETQ. The CDR3 sequence: CASSLEHTTNSPLHF. DNA for the CDR3: TGCGCCAGCAGCTTGGAACATACAACCAATTCACCCCTCCACTTT.

The chain employs TRBV27 and TRBJ2-2; 8 bases agree with TRBD1. Per germline, CDR1 MNHEY and CDR2 SMNVEV (reference sequence). The ends lost 0 bases at V and 6 bases at J; junction bases unmatched: 6. CDR3 length: 16 amino acids. This chain's CDR3 is CASSLSGDRTAGELFF. The CDR3 nucleotides read TGTGCCAGCAGTTTATCGGGGGACAGGACGGCCGGGGAGCTGTTTTTT.

The gene calls are TRBV20-1 and TRBJ1-6, with D unresolved. The V end was cut by 4 bases, the J end by 7 bases, with 8 bases between. CDR1 and CDR2 (germline): DFQATT, SNEGSKA (reference sequence). The CDR3 has 12 residues. The CDR3 bases are TGCAGTGCTAAGAGGAAGAATTCACCCCTCCACTTT. Translated: CSAKRKNSPLHF.

This clonotype was picked up many times. The chain links TRBV29-1 to TRBJ2-1; 8 nucleotides agree with TRBD1. The germline gives CDR1 SQVTM, CDR2 ANQGSEA. CDR3 length: 13 amino acids. Trimming took 6 bases from V and 8 from J; bases not matched to a gene: 9. The CDR3 region is CSVVDRVSHEQFF. The CDR3 nucleotides read TGCAGCGTGGTGGACAGGGTATCGCATGAGCAGTTCTTC.

The rearrangement links TRBV6-1 to TRBJ1-2; possibly TRBD1 for D (6 bases). Trimming shortened V by 3 bases and J by 8 bases, and 13 bases separated the two germline ends. Germline CDR1 is MNHNS and CDR2 is SASEGT. The CDR3 length is 13 residues. In DNA form, the CDR3 reads TGTGCCAGCAGTGAGGGAAGACAGGAAGGCTACACCTTC. This translates into CASSEGRQEGYTF.

The genes are TRBV15 and TRBJ2-1, with no clear D. The CDR3 spans 11 residues. Looked up from germline, CDR1 is LNHNV and CDR2 is YYDKDF (reference sequence). Trimming stripped 4 bases from V and 5 bases from J, with 3 bases between. DNA for the CDR3: TGTGCCACCAGCAAGAACAATGAGCAGTTCTTC. It specifies CATSKNNEQFF.

This clonotype was counted a single time. This chain uses TRBV5-5 with TRBJ1-1; D call uncertain. Germline CDR1 is SGHKS and CDR2 is YYEKEE (reference sequence). This CDR3 is 13 amino acids long. Trimming cost V 0 bases and J 3 bases, with 6 bases left between them. As DNA, the CDR3 is TGTGCCAGCAGCTTGGCAGAATACACTGAAGCTTTCTTT. Its protein product is CASSLAEYTEAFF.

This clonotype was seen more than once but under ten times. The V and J genes are TRBV7-8 and TRBJ2-1; 7 bases align to TRBD1. Looked up from germline, CDR1 is SGHVS and CDR2 is FQNEAQ. CDR3 length: 14 residues. Losses at the gene ends were 7 bases for V and 1 base for J; bases not matched to a gene: 4. The CDR3 sequence is CASKGGLSYNEQFF. CDR3 nucleotides: TGTGCCAGCAAAGGGGGCTTATCCTACAATGAGCAGTTCTTC.

The table lists this clonotype with a few counts. The chain uses TRBV5-1 and TRBJ1-1; TRBD1 agrees at 8 bases. CDR1 is SGHRS and CDR2 is YFSETQ in the germline V gene. V lost 5 bases and J lost 1; bases outside the gene matches: 7. There are 15 residues in the CDR3. The CDR3 DNA reads as TGCGCCAGCAGGACGCAGGGGGCCGGGAACACTGAAGCTTTCTTT. Its protein product is CASRTQGAGNTEAFF.

The chain recombines TRBV3-1 with TRBJ2-5; 12 positions agree with TRBD2. The CDR3 is 18 amino acids. V dropped 1 base and J dropped 2; count of bases not matched to a gene: 8. The V gene's germline CDR1 is LGHDT and CDR2 YNNKEL (reference sequence). CDR3 bases: TGTGCCAGCAGCCAAGGCAGACTAGCGGGGGCCAGTCAAGAGACCCAGTACTTC. Translating it yields CASSQGRLAGASQETQYF.

This clonotype appeared many times. The gene calls are TRBV7-2 and TRBJ2-5; TRBD1 is a possible D gene (6 bases). Trimming took off 7 bases at V and 0 bases at J, with 15 bases between the two ends. This CDR3 spans 15 amino acids. CDR1 is SGHTA and CDR2 is FQGNSA in the germline V gene. CDR3 DNA: TGTGCCAGCACCCAACAGGGTTTCTACCAAGAGACCCAGTACTTC. Encoded protein: CASTQQGFYQETQYF.

This chain uses TRBV4-3 with TRBJ2-6; D unresolved. This CDR3 contains 16 residues. CDR1 and CDR2 from the germline V gene are LGHNA and YSLEER. The V end lost 4 bases, the J end lost 0 bases, and 10 bases lay between the germline ends. The CDR3 region has the DNA TGCGCCAGCAGCCGGAATGGGCCCTCTGGGGCCAACGTCCTGACTTTC. This codes for CASSRNGPSGANVLTF.